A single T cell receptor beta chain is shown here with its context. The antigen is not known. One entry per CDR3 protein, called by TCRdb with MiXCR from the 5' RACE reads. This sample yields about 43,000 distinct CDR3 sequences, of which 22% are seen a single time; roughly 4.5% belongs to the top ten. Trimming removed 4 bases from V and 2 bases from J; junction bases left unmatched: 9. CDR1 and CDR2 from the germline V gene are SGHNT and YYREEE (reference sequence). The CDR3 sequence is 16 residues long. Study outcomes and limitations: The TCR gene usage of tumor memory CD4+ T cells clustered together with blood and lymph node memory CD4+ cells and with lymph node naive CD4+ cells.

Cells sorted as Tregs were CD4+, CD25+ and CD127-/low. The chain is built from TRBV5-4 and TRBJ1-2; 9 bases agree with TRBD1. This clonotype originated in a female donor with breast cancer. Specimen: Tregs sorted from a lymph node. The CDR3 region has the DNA TGTGCCAGCAGCCAAGCCGGGACAGGGCGAAACTATGGCTACACCTTC. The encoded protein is CASSQAGTGRNYGYTF.